These 27 T cell receptor beta chains were sequenced from one sample in a study of blood T cell repertoires in COVID-19. The assay was immunoSEQ multiplex PCR, and TCRdb's table has in-frame clones only and misses some. The sample carries 120,000 to 150,000 clones, 65% to 80% recorded once. Sequenced: peripheral blood. The source is a man aged 80 or over with acute or convalescent COVID-19.

The chain has TRBV4-1 and TRBJ2-7; 7 bases line up with TRBD1. The germline gives CDR1 MGHRA, CDR2 YSYEKL. The V and J ends lost 5 bases and 1 base, in that order; junction bases with no gene match: 2. The CDR3 is 13 residues long. The CDR3 here is CASSDRVSYEQYF. In nucleotides, the CDR3 is TGCGCCAGCAGCGACAGGGTTTCCTACGAGCAGTACTTC.

This clone came up a few times. This rearrangement joins TRBV12-3 or TRBV12-4 to TRBJ1-4, with TRBD1 as a possible D gene (5 bases). The CDR3 has 12 residues. V was clipped by 5 bases and J by 8 bases, with 9 bases between them. This CDR3 is CASSIDSEKLFF. The CDR3 DNA is TGTGCCAGCAGTATTGACAGCGAAAAACTGTTTTTT.

The gene calls are TRBV11-2 and TRBJ2-1, with 15 bases fitting TRBD2. The J segment lost 6 bases and the V segment lost 5 bases, leaving 11 bases of the junction unmatched. Germline values: CDR1 SGHAT, CDR2 FQNNGV. The CDR3 is made up of 18 amino acids. The CDR3 region is CASSRRTSGGDGRNEQFF. In nucleotides, the CDR3 is TGTGCCAGCAGCCGTAGGACTAGCGGGGGGGACGGTCGCAATGAGCAGTTCTTC.

The chain uses TRBV10-3 and TRBJ2-7, with 10 bases matching TRBD2. The CDR3 totals 15 residues. The V gene end was trimmed by 7 bases and the J gene end by 3 bases; junction bases not matched to a gene: 9. Germline V gene sequence: CDR1 ENHRY, CDR2 SYGVKD. The CDR3 bases are TGTGCCATCATGGGAGGGACTAGCGCTTACTACGAGCAGTACTTC. Amino acid sequence: CAIMGGTSAYYEQYF.

J is TRBJ1-1 and V is TRBV14; D is ambiguous. CDR1 is SGHDN and CDR2 is FVKESK in the germline V gene. The CDR3 extends over 18 amino acids. V lost 2 bases to trimming and J lost 2 bases, with 21 bases between them. The CDR3 loop is CASSQRLILRSFNTEAFF. In nucleotides, the CDR3 is TGTGCCAGCAGCCAACGACTGATATTGCGGTCTTTTAACACTGAAGCTTTCTTT.

The V call is TRBV10-3, the J call TRBJ2-2, with D tentatively TRBD1 (5 bases). Trimming took off 9 bases at V and 7 bases at J, with 12 bases between the two ends. The CDR3 covers 12 residues. The germline V gene encodes CDR1 ENHRY and CDR2 SYGVKD. The CDR3 DNA sequence: TGTGCCATAGGCCAGGGCAACGGGGAGCTGTTTTTT. Translation gives CAIGQGNGELFF.

This clone was seen only a few times. V and J are TRBV11-2 and TRBJ1-1, with 12 bases matching TRBD1. The CDR3 length is 17 residues. V lost 6 bases and J lost 5; bases outside the gene matches: 13. Germline CDR1 reads SGHAT; CDR2 reads FQNNGV. The CDR3 is CASRDRDRGLRDTEAFF. The CDR3 DNA is TGTGCCAGCAGGGACCGGGACAGGGGGCTCAGGGATACTGAAGCTTTCTTT.

The chain links TRBV30 to TRBJ1-5, with D tentatively TRBD1 (6 bases). The germline V gene has CDR1 GTSNPN and CDR2 SVGIG (reference sequence). The CDR3 sequence is 12 residues long. V lost 5 bases, J lost 4 bases, and 9 bases lay in between. The CDR3 DNA reads TGTGCCTGGTCGCAGGGGAATCAGCCCCAGCATTTT. Protein: CAWSQGNQPQHF.

The chain couples TRBV5-8 to TRBJ2-3; D not resolved. The CDR3 has 16 amino acids. CDR1 SGHTS and CDR2 YDEGEE come from the germline V gene. V was clipped by 2 bases and J by 0 bases, with 13 bases between them. CDR3 region: CASSFNGGISTDTQYF. Written as DNA, the CDR3 is TGTGCCAGCAGCTTTAATGGCGGAATTAGCACAGATACGCAGTATTTT.

In this sample, this clone turned up once. The V call is TRBV6-6, the J call TRBJ1-5; D is undetermined. This CDR3 has 13 residues. CDR1 is MNHNY, CDR2 SVGAGI, per germline (reference sequence). Between the trimmed V and J ends, which lost 5 bases and 3 bases, there was a span of 8 bases. CDR3: CASSRTVNQPQHF. CDR3 bases: TGTGCCAGCAGTAGAACAGTCAATCAGCCCCAGCATTTT.

V usage is TRBV4-3 and J usage is TRBJ2-3; TRBD2 matches at 7 bases. The V gene end was trimmed by 1 base and the J gene end by 1 base; junction bases not matched to a gene: 8. This CDR3 region has 17 residues. Looked up from germline, CDR1 is LGHNA and CDR2 is YSLEER. The CDR3 sequence: CASSQGLLAVGTDTQYF. CDR3 bases: TGCGCCAGCAGCCAAGGATTGCTAGCGGTTGGCACAGATACGCAGTATTTT.

This clone appeared once. One junction end does not reproduce the germline sequence, and a read error may be involved. The chain is built from TRBV2 and TRBJ2-2; D is possibly TRBD1 or TRBD2 (6 bases each). This CDR3 spans 15 amino acids. The germline CDR1 and CDR2 sequences are SNHLY and FYNNEI. The CDR3 reads CASSEGGTFTGELFF. CDR3 sequence (DNA): TGTGCCAGCAGCGAAGGGGGGACATTCACCGGGGAGCTGTTTTTT.

This sequence joins TRBV5-4 and TRBJ2-7; TRBD2 matches 14 bases. V lost 4 bases to trimming and J lost 2 bases; unmatched junction nucleotides: 11. Germline V lookup: CDR1 SGHNT, CDR2 YYREEE (reference sequence). The length of the CDR3 is 18 residues. CDR3 protein: CASSTGTSGGTSPYEQYF. The CDR3 DNA reads TGTGCCAGCAGCACTGGGACTAGCGGGGGCACATCCCCCTACGAGCAGTACTTC.

This clone was seen just once. V and J are TRBV5-6 and TRBJ2-3; 9 nucleotides match TRBD2. The CDR3 spans 15 residues. V trimming: 4 bases; J trimming: 2 bases; junction bases outside the gene matches: 5. Germline assignment: CDR1 SGHDT and CDR2 YYEEEE. The CDR3: CASSPGGGATDTQYF. For the CDR3, the DNA is TGTGCCAGCAGCCCCGGCGGGGGGGCCACAGATACGCAGTATTTT.

The rearrangement uses TRBV18 and TRBJ1-2; a possible D gene is TRBD1 (6 bases). The CDR3 loop spans 15 amino acids. CDR1 is KGHSH and CDR2 is LQKENI in the germline V gene. V was shortened by 0 bases and J by 8 bases, with 16 bases between the two germline ends. The CDR3 coding sequence is TGTGCCAGCTCACCACCGGGTAGTGGGGGCCGGGGCTACACCTTC. Residues: CASSPPGSGGRGYTF.

V usage is TRBV5-1 and J usage is TRBJ1-4; D possibly corresponds to TRBD1 (6 bases). Germline V gives CDR1 SGHRS, CDR2 YFSETQ. Trimming left V 3 bases short and J 3 bases short, with 12 bases between. The CDR3 is 15 residues long. This CDR3 reads CASSSTGTPNEKLFF. The CDR3 DNA follows: TGCGCCAGCAGCTCGACCGGGACACCTAATGAAAAACTGTTTTTT. Full variable domain (outside the CDR3, taken from reference TRBV5-1 and TRBJ1-4): KAGVTQTPRYLIKTRGQQVTLSCSPISGHRSVSWYQQTPGQGLQFLFEYFSETQRNKGNFPGRFSGRQFSNSRSEMNVSTLELGDSALYLCASSSTGTPNEKLFFGSGTQLSVL.

A few counts support this clone. V usage is TRBV18 and J usage is TRBJ1-2, with 7 bases aligning to TRBD1. V shed 4 bases, J shed 2 bases, and the junction held 7 bases outside the gene matches. The germline gives CDR1 KGHSH, CDR2 LQKENI. This CDR3 is built from 15 residues. CDR3 in DNA: TGTGCCAGCTCACTAGCCGGGACAGCGAACTATGGCTACACCTTC. Protein: CASSLAGTANYGYTF.

This clone occurred once. The chain has TRBV27 and TRBJ1-1; 7 positions match TRBD1. The CDR3 runs to 14 residues. Trimming cost V 10 bases and J 4 bases; bases outside gene matches: 12. Germline V gives CDR1 MNHEY, CDR2 SMNVEV (reference sequence). The DNA of the CDR3 is TGTGCCACTTTGACAGGGAAGTTTGGCACTGAAGCTTTCTTT. Its protein is CATLTGKFGTEAFF.

The chain links TRBV6-5 to TRBJ1-2; a possible D gene is TRBD1 (6 bases). Germline V gene data show CDR1 as MNHEY and CDR2 as SVGAGI. The CDR3 length is 13 residues. The ends were cut back, 6 bases at V and 0 bases at J, with 8 bases in the middle. This CDR3 reads CASRGGANYGYTF. CDR3 sequence (DNA): TGTGCCAGCAGAGGGGGAGCTAACTATGGCTACACCTTC.

The CDR3 loop is CASSQDGPRTGGYTF. CDR3 DNA sequence: TGCGCCAGCAGCCAAGATGGCCCCAGGACTGGTGGCTACACCTTC. The rearrangement links TRBV4-3 to TRBJ1-2; no firm D call. This CDR3 region has 15 residues. Germline-derived CDR1 and CDR2 are LGHNA and YSLEER. The germline V and J ends were trimmed by 0 bases and 7 bases, with 15 bases remaining between them.

V usage is TRBV6-2 or TRBV6-3 and J usage is TRBJ1-4, with unresolved D. V lost 6 bases to trimming and J lost 7 bases, with 18 bases between them. Looked up from germline, CDR1 is MNHEY and CDR2 is SVGEGT. The CDR3 runs 15 residues. The CDR3 DNA is TGTGCCAGCAGCCAACGACCCACTTCTAGTGAAAAACTGTTTTTT. Translating gives CASSQRPTSSEKLFF.

The chain uses TRBV5-1 and TRBJ2-7, with 9 nucleotides matching TRBD1. The V gene end was trimmed by 0 bases and the J gene end by 7 bases; junction bases not matched to a gene: 8. The germline gives CDR1 SGHRS, CDR2 YFSETQ. The CDR3 runs to 15 residues. CDR3 coding DNA: TGCGCCAGCAGCTTGGGCGGGACAGGGAAAGGGGAGCAGTACTTC. Encoded protein: CASSLGGTGKGEQYF.

This clone turned up a few times. The chain is built from TRBV7-9 and TRBJ1-2; 11 nucleotides agree with TRBD1. The trim removed 2 bases at V and 4 bases at J, leaving 9 bases unmatched. CDR1 SEHNR and CDR2 FQNEAQ come from the germline V gene (reference sequence). This CDR3 has 17 residues. Here the CDR3 reads CASSLSMPGQGGYGYTF. In nucleotides, the CDR3 is TGTGCCAGCAGCTTATCGATGCCGGGACAGGGGGGCTATGGCTACACCTTC.

The chain employs TRBV5-1 and TRBJ2-2, with 10 nucleotides matching TRBD1. J was trimmed by 7 bases and V by 2 bases; bases with no gene match: 5. This CDR3 contains 15 residues. Looked up from germline, CDR1 is SGHRS and CDR2 is YFSETQ. Here the CDR3 reads CASSFDRGRGGELFF. The CDR3 coding sequence is TGCGCCAGCAGCTTTGACAGGGGGCGCGGCGGGGAGCTGTTTTTT.

The CDR3 sequence is CASSLETTGTGRNNEQFF. The DNA of the CDR3 is TGCGCCAGCAGCTTGGAGACTACCGGGACAGGGAGGAACAATGAGCAGTTCTTC. The chain recombines TRBV5-1 with TRBJ2-1, with 9 bases matching TRBD1. Germline V gene sequence: CDR1 SGHRS, CDR2 YFSETQ. V was pared by 0 bases and J by 5 bases, with 12 bases of the junction left unmatched. This CDR3 is built from 18 residues.

In DNA form, the CDR3 reads TGTGCCAGTAGTAGGACAGGGGGCAGTTCTGAAGCTTTCTTT. This translates into CASSRTGGSSEAFF. This sequence joins TRBV19 and TRBJ1-1; 11 bases match TRBD1. This CDR3 is built from 14 residues. Trimming took 4 bases from V and 6 from J; bases not matched to a gene: 4. Germline CDR1 is LNHDA and CDR2 is SQIVND (reference sequence).

The genes are TRBV30 and TRBJ2-2; TRBD1 aligns across 9 bases. Germline lookup yields CDR1 GTSNPN and CDR2 SVGIG (reference sequence). The CDR3 has 13 residues. V lost 4 bases, J lost 6 bases, and 3 bases stayed unmatched. The CDR3 sequence: CAWNRGLAGELFF. The DNA of the CDR3 is TGTGCCTGGAACAGGGGGCTTGCCGGGGAGCTGTTTTTT.